This TCR beta chain was recovered during a study of metastatic and nonmetastatic thyroid tumors. Across the whole study: It was across blood and tumor or nodule tissue from malignant and benign thyroid patients that repertoires were compared. Study-level results: Across blood and tumor, TCR beta diversity in malignant thyroid tumors was reportedly significantly higher than in benign nodules.

A word on this clone: The antigen remains undetermined. This likely comes from a read error, as the CDR3 has no conserved phenylalanine or tryptophan at its end.

With 7 bases clipped from V and 6 bases from J, the junction kept 6 bases outside the gene matches. The CDR3 has 13 residues. Every patient was untreated before thyroid surgery. Authors' processing steps: To classify distant metastasis in papillary thyroid cancer, a model was built from CDR3 differences across clinicopathological groups. TCRdb reprocessed the PCR reads via MiXCR. The V and J calls shown here were made by TCRdb, not taken from the authors' results. The sample carries some 40,000 clones, approximately 19% recorded once. Sequenced: tumor tissue. This receptor was identified in a female donor with papillary thyroid cancer or a benign thyroid nodule (not recorded which). Some clones in this sample may be carry-over from other donors' samples. V and J are TRBV12-3 or TRBV12-4 and TRBJ2-4; TRBD2 matches 7 bases. The CDR3 region is CASTRGLGNIQYL. In DNA form, the CDR3 reads TGTGCCAGCACTCGCGGACTAGGAAACATTCAGTACTTA.